These T cell receptor beta chains were read from a single sample in a study of beta chain features in type 1 diabetes. Assay used: immunoSEQ multiplex PCR; TCRdb lists only in-frame clones, some missing. The table shows 100,000 to 150,000 clones, with around 17% occurring only once. Specimen: central memory CD4+ T cells from blood. Receptors originate from a man between 25 and 39 years old with type 1 diabetes. Each CDR3 is given with its conserved first and last residue. D genes are given only for firm matches. The size entry is marked missing in some rows and otherwise reads once, few, many or a size class.

>19|TRBJ2-5|.|TRBV9|.
TGTGCCAGCAGCGTTGGAGGCGGGCTTTGGGGGGCCCGACAAGAGACCCAGTACTTC
CASSVGGGLWGARQETQYF
>13|TRBJ2-5|.|TRBV29-1|.
TGCAGCGTTGAAGGGGTAGCACGGGGGACCCAGTACTTC
CSVEGVARGTQYF
>17|TRBJ2-6|few|TRBV11-2|.
TGTGCCAGCAGCTTAGCGCCTTCGAGGGCTCGGGCCAACGTCCTGACTTTC
CASSLAPSRARANVLTF
>13|TRBJ2-1|.|TRBV2|.
TGTGCCAGCAGGCGGAGTTCCTACAATGAGCAGTTCTTC
CASRRSSYNEQFF
>16|TRBJ2-3|.|TRBV4-1|.
TGCGCCAGCAGCCAGTCGAGAGCCAGGGGCACAGATACGCAGTATTTT
CASSQSRARGTDTQYF
>15|TRBJ2-2|.|TRBV5-1|.
TGCGCCAGCAGCTTGTCTACAGCGAACACCGGGGAGCTGTTTTTT
CASSLSTANTGELFF
>14|TRBJ1-1|.|TRBV10-3|.
TGTGCCATCAGTGAGTTGGGGATGGACACTGAAGCTTTCTTT
CAISELGMDTEAFF
>15|TRBJ2-5|few|TRBV7-2|.
TGTGCCAGCAGCTTAGGGTCAAGGGAACAAGAGACCCAGTACTTC
CASSLGSREQETQYF
>14|TRBJ1-6|few|TRBV5-4|TRBD1
TGTGCCAGCAGCTCGGACAGGCTTAATTCACCCCTCCACTTT
CASSSDRLNSPLHF
>15|TRBJ2-5|.|TRBV7-2|TRBD2
TGTGCCAGCAGCTTAGTGTTCGCGGGGGAAGAGACCCAGTACTTC
CASSLVFAGEETQYF
>17|TRBJ2-1|.|TRBV1|.
TGCACCAGCAGCCACTCTTGGGAACTAGCCCTTCCCAATGAGCAGTTCTTC
CTSSHSWELALPNEQFF
>16|TRBJ2-3|few|TRBV13|TRBD1
TGTGCCAGCAGCCTTCGGACAGGGGGCCTTAAAGATACGCAGTATTTT
CASSLRTGGLKDTQYF
>15|TRBJ1-1|few|TRBV27|TRBD1
TGTGCCAGCAGTCCATGGGACAGGGGGAACACTGAAGCTTTCTTT
CASSPWDRGNTEAFF
>13|TRBJ1-4|many|TRBV4-3|TRBD1
TGCGCCAGCAGCGGGACAGGGGCCGAACAACTGTTTTTT
CASSGTGAEQLFF
>14|TRBJ2-3|few|TRBV29-1|TRBD2
TGCAGCGTCTTCGTCCGGGGGGACACAGATACGCAGTATTTT
CSVFVRGDTDTQYF
>15|TRBJ1-2|.|TRBV6-5|TRBD1
TGTGCCAGCAGTTACTTGGACAGGCCTAACTATGGCTACACCTTC
CASSYLDRPNYGYTF
>15|TRBJ2-1|few|TRBV2|TRBD2
TGTGCCAGCAGTGAGCGACTAGCGGGGGCCACCGAGCAGTTCTTC
CASSERLAGATEQFF
>14|TRBJ2-1|few|TRBV29-1|.
TGCAGCGTTGGAATGCAGGGAATCCGGAATGAGCAGTTCTTC
CSVGMQGIRNEQFF
>13|TRBJ1-2|few|TRBV18|.
TGTGCCAGCTCACCAACGGCTTACTATGGCTACACCTTC
CASSPTAYYGYTF
>13|TRBJ1-1|.|TRBV29-1|TRBD1
TGCAGCACTACAGGGGCGGCGGACACTGAAGCTTTCTTT
CSTTGAADTEAFF
>16|TRBJ1-3|.|TRBV30|TRBD1
TGTGCCTGGGCCCGGGACAGGATAAGCTCTGGAAACACCATATATTTT
CAWARDRISSGNTIYF
>16|TRBJ2-5|few|TRBV9|TRBD2
TGTGCCAGCACCCTTGGGACTAGCGGGTACCAAGAGACCCAGTACTTC
CASTLGTSGYQETQYF